This entry describes one T cell receptor (beta chain). Its matching antigen is unknown. PCR amplification relied on 60 Vbeta primers (plus 13 Jbeta primers). Libraries were prepared by immunoSEQ multiplex PCR; TCRdb keeps only in-frame clonotypes and omits some of them. Here the sample spans 150,000 to 200,000 clones, around 80% being singletons. Germline V gives CDR1 MNHEY, CDR2 SVGAGI. The CDR3 has 15 amino acids. J gave up 5 bases and V 0 bases, and 4 bases lay outside the gene matches. This specimen belongs to a study of cytomegalovirus exposure and HLA in healthy donors. General study findings and limits: Exclusion applied to some V segments, including TRBV6-2 and TRBV6-3, as they were indistinguishable.

The sequence was collected from a man aged 35 to 55 in good health and CMV-seronegative. Material for sequencing was PBMCs. V and J are TRBV6-5 and TRBJ1-1; 9 bases map to TRBD1. CDR3 residues: CASSYSTGGVTEAFF. In nucleotides, the CDR3 is TGTGCCAGCAGTTACTCGACAGGGGGGGTTACTGAAGCTTTCTTT.